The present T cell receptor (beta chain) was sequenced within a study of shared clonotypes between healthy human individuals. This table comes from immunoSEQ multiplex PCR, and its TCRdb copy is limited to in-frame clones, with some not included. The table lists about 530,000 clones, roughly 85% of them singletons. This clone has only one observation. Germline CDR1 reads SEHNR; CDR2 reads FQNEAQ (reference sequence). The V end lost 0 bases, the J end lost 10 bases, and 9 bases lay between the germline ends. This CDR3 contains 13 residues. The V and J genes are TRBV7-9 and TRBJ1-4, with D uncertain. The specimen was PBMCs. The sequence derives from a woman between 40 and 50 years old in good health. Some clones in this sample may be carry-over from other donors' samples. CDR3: CASSLAGGGKLFF. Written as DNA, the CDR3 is TGTGCCAGCAGCTTAGCCGGCGGCGGAAAACTGTTTTTT.